The 11 T cell receptor beta chains below come from one sample, sequenced in a study of regulatory T cells in long-lasting Graves disease. Time point noted: newly diagnosed GD, antithyroid drugs for less than 3 months. RNA extracted from PBMCs served as the sequencing template. CDR3 regions were amplified by Arm-PCR using iRepertoire HTBI primers to build TCR beta libraries. One entry per CDR3 protein results from TCRdb running MiXCR on the multiplex PCR reads. The sample lists roughly 510,000 distinct CDR3 sequences; roughly 15% were seen once. These data were also filed under a second study, of T cells in Graves' hyperthyroidism and ophthalmopathy.

The sample here was peripheral blood mononuclear cells (PBMCs), taken at new diagnosis, from a patient treated with antithyroid drugs. These receptors all stem from a young man with Graves disease.

This chain uses TRBV7-9 with TRBJ2-3; perhaps D is TRBD1 or TRBD2 (5 bases each). Germline CDR1 is SEHNR and CDR2 is FQNEAQ (reference sequence). Trimming shortened V by 3 bases and J by 1 base, and 14 bases separated the two germline ends. CDR3 length equals 16 residues. The CDR3 here is CASSFPRDGRTDTQYF. The CDR3 DNA reads as TGTGCCAGCAGCTTCCCCCGGGACGGACGCACAGATACGCAGTATTTT.

This clonotype was counted many times. This chain uses TRBV27 with TRBJ2-1, with D perhaps matching TRBD2 (5 bases). V shed 2 bases and J shed 5 bases, with 13 bases lying between them. The CDR3 is made up of 15 amino acids. The germline V gene has CDR1 MNHEY and CDR2 SMNVEV (reference sequence). This CDR3 is CASSLRAGRNNEQFF. The CDR3 DNA sequence: TGTGCCAGCAGTTTACGGGCGGGTCGAAACAATGAGCAGTTCTTC.

In this sample, this clonotype turned up a few times. A read error may be the cause here, since a much bigger clone is one base away. The chain has TRBV11-2 and TRBJ2-5, with 8 bases matching TRBD2. CDR1 and CDR2 (germline): SGHAT, FQNNGV. CDR3 length equals 15 residues. The CDR3 region has the DNA TGTGCCAGCAGCGTACGTAGCGGGATGGGCAATGAGCAGTCCTTC. This gives the protein CASSVRSGMGNEQSF.

This clonotype was seen more than once but under ten times. The chain uses TRBV6-1 and TRBJ2-3; D ambiguous. V lost 6 bases and J lost 10, with 14 bases in between. The V gene's germline CDR1 is MNHNS and CDR2 SASEGT. This CDR3 region has 12 residues. CDR3 nucleotides: TGTGCCAGCAGGGAACAAGTATATGCGCAGTATTTT. Encoded protein: CASREQVYAQYF.

A note on this clonotype: A read error may produce the germline difference seen at one junction end. The chain joins TRBV11-2 to TRBJ2-1; D gene unclear. Germline V lookup: CDR1 SGHAT, CDR2 FQNNGV. The CDR3 covers 13 residues. This CDR3 is CACSLGLVGEQFF. The CDR3, as DNA: TGTGCCTGCAGCTTAGGGCTGGTGGGTGAGCAGTTCTTC.

CDR3 protein: CASSWGRGGNQPQHF. CDR3 coding DNA: TGTGCCAGCAGTTGGGGCAGGGGAGGCAATCAGCCCCAGCATTTT. The V and J genes are TRBV6-5 and TRBJ1-5, with a possible D match to TRBD1 (6 bases). Deletions cut 4 bases from V and 2 bases from J, with 12 bases between. The CDR3 length is 15 residues. Germline-derived CDR1 and CDR2 are MNHEY and SVGAGI.

The chain combines TRBV6-1 with TRBJ2-1, with D possibly matching TRBD1 (5 bases). The germline V gene encodes CDR1 MNHNS and CDR2 SASEGT. Trimming removed 6 bases from V and 7 bases from J, with 10 bases in between. The CDR3 is 12 amino acids. The CDR3 DNA reads TGTGCCAGCAGCAAATACAGGAATGAGCAGTTCTTC. Residues: CASSKYRNEQFF.

This clonotype was seen repeatedly, ten times or more. The chain uses TRBV29-1 and TRBJ2-1; D assignment may be TRBD1 or TRBD2 (5 bases each). Germline V gene lookup returns CDR1 SQVTM and CDR2 ANQGSEA. The V and J ends lost 1 base and 9 bases respectively, with 10 bases between them. This CDR3 is built from 12 residues. The CDR3 bases are TGCAGCGTTGAAGTCACTAGGGGTGAGCAGTTCTTC. It translates to CSVEVTRGEQFF.

The table lists this clonotype with many counts. The chain recombines TRBV27 with TRBJ1-5; D is unclear. The germline V gene has CDR1 MNHEY and CDR2 SMNVEV (reference sequence). This CDR3 is 16 amino acids long. Trimming took off 3 bases at V and 3 bases at J, with 15 bases between the two ends. CDR3 region: CASSLLGALTNQPQHF. Written as DNA, the CDR3 is TGTGCCAGCAGTTTGTTAGGAGCTCTCACCAATCAGCCCCAGCATTTT.

In regard to this clonotype: One base separates it from a far larger clone, so it is likely a read error. This rearrangement joins TRBV7-3 to TRBJ2-5; D call uncertain. This CDR3 is built from 10 residues. Germline loops: CDR1 SGHTA, CDR2 FQGTGA. CDR3: CASSQGTQYF. CDR3 nucleotides: TGTGCCAGCAGCCAAGGGACCCAGTACTTC.

This clonotype has a handful of counts. V is TRBV9 and J is TRBJ1-6; D possibly corresponds to TRBD1 (5 bases). Germline lookup yields CDR1 SGDLS and CDR2 YYNGEE. The V and J ends lost 0 bases and 9 bases respectively, with 13 bases between them. The CDR3 loop spans 15 amino acids. The CDR3 DNA follows: TGTGCCAGCAGCGTAGATGGCGGGGACGTTTCACCCCTCCACTTT. It encodes CASSVDGGDVSPLHF.